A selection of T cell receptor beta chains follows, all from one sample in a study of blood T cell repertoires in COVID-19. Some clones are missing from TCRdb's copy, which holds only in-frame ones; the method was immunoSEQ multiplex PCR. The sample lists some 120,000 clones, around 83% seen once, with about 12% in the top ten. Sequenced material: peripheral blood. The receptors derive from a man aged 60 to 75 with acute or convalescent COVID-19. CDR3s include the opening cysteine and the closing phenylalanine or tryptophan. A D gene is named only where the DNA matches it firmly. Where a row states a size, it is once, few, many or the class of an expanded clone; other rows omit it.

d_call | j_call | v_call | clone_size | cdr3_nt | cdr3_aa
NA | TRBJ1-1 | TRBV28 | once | TGTGCCAGCAGTTTATTAATCCCCCCGAAACTCGACACTGAAGCTTTCTTT | CASSLLIPPKLDTEAFF
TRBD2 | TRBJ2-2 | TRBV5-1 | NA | TGCGCCAGCAGCGTCCCCACTAGCGGGAGTGCGACCGGGGAGCTGTTTTTT | CASSVPTSGSATGELFF
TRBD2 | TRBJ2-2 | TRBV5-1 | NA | TGCGCCAGCAGCTTGAGGCTAGCGGGAGGAGCCGGGGAGCTGTTTTTT | CASSLRLAGGAGELFF
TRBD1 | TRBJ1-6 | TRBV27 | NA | TGTGCCAGCAGCCTAAACAGGGGCCCTCTCCACTTT | CASSLNRGPLHF
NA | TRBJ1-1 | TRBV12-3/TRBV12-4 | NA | TGTGCCAGCACGGAGACTGAAGCTTTCTTT | CASTETEAFF
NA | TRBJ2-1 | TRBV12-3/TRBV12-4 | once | TGTGCCAGCAGTTTATTTTCCCGCGCTGAGCAGTTCTTC | CASSLFSRAEQFF
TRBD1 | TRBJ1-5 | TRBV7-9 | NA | TGTGCCAGCAGCCGGGGGACAGGGGGAAATCAGCCCCAGCATTTT | CASSRGTGGNQPQHF
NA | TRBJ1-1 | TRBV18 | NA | TGTGCCAGCTCCCCAGGGCCCCTGAACACTGAAGCTTTCTTT | CASSPGPLNTEAFF
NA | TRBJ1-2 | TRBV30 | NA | TGTGCCTGGAGTGTACTACAGGTTCAGGGCTACACCTTC | CAWSVLQVQGYTF
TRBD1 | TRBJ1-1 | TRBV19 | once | TGTGCCAGTAGTATAGGAGGGGGCAGACCGAACACTGAAGCTTTCTTT | CASSIGGGRPNTEAFF
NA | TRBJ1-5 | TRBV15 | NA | TGTGCCACCAGCACAAACAGCCCGCATCAGCCCCAGCATTTT | CATSTNSPHQPQHF
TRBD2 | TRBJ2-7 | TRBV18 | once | TGTGCCAGCTCATCGACTAGCGCTACGGACGAGCAGTACTTC | CASSSTSATDEQYF
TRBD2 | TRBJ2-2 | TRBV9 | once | TGTGCCAGCAACGATCTAGCGGGATGGACCGGGGAGCTGTTTTTT | CASNDLAGWTGELFF
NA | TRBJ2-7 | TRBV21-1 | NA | TGTGCCAGCAGCAAAGCCGGGACAGGGGCAAGTTCCTACGAGCAGTACTTC | CASSKAGTGASSYEQYF
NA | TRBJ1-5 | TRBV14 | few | TGTGCCAGCAGCCCCACAGGGAATCAGCCCCAGCATTTT | CASSPTGNQPQHF
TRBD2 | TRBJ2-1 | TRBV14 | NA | TGTGCCAGCAGCCAAGATGGGGGGACTAGCGGGTATGAGCAGTTCTTC | CASSQDGGTSGYEQFF
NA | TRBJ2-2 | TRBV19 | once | TGTGCCAGTAGTCTTCTAGCCTCGGTGGGGGAGCTGTTTTTT | CASSLLASVGELFF
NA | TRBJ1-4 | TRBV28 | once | TGTGCCAGCAGTTTACGGTTAGAAAAACTGTTTTTT | CASSLRLEKLFF
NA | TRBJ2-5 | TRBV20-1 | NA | TGCAGTGCGGAGCAGGAGACCCAGTACTTC | CSAEQETQYF
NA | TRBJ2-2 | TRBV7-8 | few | TGTGCCAGCAGCTTGGGAGGTCGGGTGGGCACCGGGGAGCTGTTTTTT | CASSLGGRVGTGELFF
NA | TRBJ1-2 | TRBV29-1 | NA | TGCAGCGTATTGACAGAGGTTTGGGGCTACACCTTC | CSVLTEVWGYTF
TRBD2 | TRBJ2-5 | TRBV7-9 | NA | TGTGCCAGCAGCCAAGAAGCGGGAAAGGAGACCCAGTACTTC | CASSQEAGKETQYF
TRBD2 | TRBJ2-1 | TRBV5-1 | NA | TGCGCCAGCAGCTTGGTGGTAGCGGGTACCAATGAGCAGTTCTTC | CASSLVVAGTNEQFF
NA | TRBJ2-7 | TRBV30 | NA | TGTGCCTGGAGGTCGAGGGGAGGCCCCTACGAGCAGTACTTC | CAWRSRGGPYEQYF
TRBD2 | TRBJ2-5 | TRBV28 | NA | TGTGCCAGCACGAGCCTAGCGGACCAAGAGACCCAGTACTTC | CASTSLADQETQYF
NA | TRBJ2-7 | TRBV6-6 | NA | TGTGCCAGCAGTCTACTAGGTTCCTACGAGCAGTACTTC | CASSLLGSYEQYF
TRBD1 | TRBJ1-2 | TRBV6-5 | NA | TGTGCCAGCAGTTACCCGCGGACAGGTATTAAAGATGGCTACACCTTC | CASSYPRTGIKDGYTF
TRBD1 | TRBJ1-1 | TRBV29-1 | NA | TGCAGCGCCGGACAGGGGGCGGACACTGAAGCTTTCTTT | CSAGQGADTEAFF
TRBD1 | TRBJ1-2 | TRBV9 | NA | TGTGCCAGCAGCACGGGACAGGGGGCCGATGGCTACACCTTC | CASSTGQGADGYTF
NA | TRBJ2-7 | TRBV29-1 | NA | TGCAGCGTTGACGGGACTTACGAGCAGTACTTC | CSVDGTYEQYF
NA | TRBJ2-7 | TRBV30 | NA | TGTGCCTGGAACGAGCAGGGACACTACGAGCAGTACTTC | CAWNEQGHYEQYF
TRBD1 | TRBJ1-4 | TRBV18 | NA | TGTGCCAGCACCAGGGGGACTAATGAAAAACTGTTTTTT | CASTRGTNEKLFF
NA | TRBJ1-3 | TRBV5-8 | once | TGTGCCAGCAGCCACCGGGCTGGAAACACCATATATTTT | CASSHRAGNTIYF
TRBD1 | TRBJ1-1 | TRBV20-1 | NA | TGCGGACAGGGTTACACTGAAGCTTTCTTT | CGQGYTEAFF
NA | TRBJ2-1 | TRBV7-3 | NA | TGTGCCAGCAGCTTATGGCAGGGGATGGGTGAGCAGTTCTTC | CASSLWQGMGEQFF
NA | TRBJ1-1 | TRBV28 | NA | TGTGCCAGCAGTCCGAGGGGGGGAGGGAACACTGAAGCTTTCTTT | CASSPRGGGNTEAFF
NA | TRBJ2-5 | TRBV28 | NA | TGTGCCAGCATCGGCCAGGGGATTTGGGAGACCCAGTACTTC | CASIGQGIWETQYF
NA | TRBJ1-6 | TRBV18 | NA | TGTGCCAGCTCCCCATTCATGGGAGCAGGGGATAATTCACCCCTCCACTTT | CASSPFMGAGDNSPLHF
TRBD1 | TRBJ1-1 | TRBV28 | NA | TGTGCCAGCGGACAGGGGGGCTGGGACACTGAAGCTTTCTTT | CASGQGGWDTEAFF
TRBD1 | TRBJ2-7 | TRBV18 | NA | TGTGCCAGCTCGCTGGACAGGAACTCCTACGAGCAGTACTTC | CASSLDRNSYEQYF
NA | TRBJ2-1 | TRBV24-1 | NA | TGTGCCACCAGTGATTTCCTTGCGGAGTATGAGCAGTTCTTC | CATSDFLAEYEQFF
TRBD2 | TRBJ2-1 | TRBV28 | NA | TGTGCCAGCAGACCAGCGGGAGGCACCTACAATGAGCAGTTCTTC | CASRPAGGTYNEQFF
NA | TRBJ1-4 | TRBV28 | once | TGTGCCAGCAGTCCTGGGGACACACCGAATGAAAAACTGTTTTTT | CASSPGDTPNEKLFF
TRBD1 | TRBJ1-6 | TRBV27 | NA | TGTGCCAGCAGGAGGACAGGGTCTAATAATTCACCCCTCCACTTT | CASRRTGSNNSPLHF
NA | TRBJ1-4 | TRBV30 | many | TGTGCCTGGAGTGTACGCGTGACAGCTAATGAAAAACTGTTTTTT | CAWSVRVTANEKLFF
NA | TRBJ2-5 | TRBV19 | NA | TGTGCCAGTAGTATTAGCTACCAAGAGACCCAGTACTTC | CASSISYQETQYF
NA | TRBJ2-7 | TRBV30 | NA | TGTGCCTGGAGGAGGGTAGGGTTCCCCTACGAGCAGTACTTC | CAWRRVGFPYEQYF
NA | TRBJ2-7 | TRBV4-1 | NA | TGCGCCAGCAGCCAAACCGATGACCCGGGGATGGCGTACGAGCAGTACTTC | CASSQTDDPGMAYEQYF
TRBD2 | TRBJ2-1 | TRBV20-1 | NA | TGCAGTGCTAGTGCGCTAGCGGGAGGGAGTGATCAAGAGTTCTTC | CSASALAGGSDQEFF
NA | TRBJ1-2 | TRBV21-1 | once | TGTGCCAGCAGCAAAGGCAGGGTTGATGGCTACACCTTC | CASSKGRVDGYTF
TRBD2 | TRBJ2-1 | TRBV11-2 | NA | TGTGCCAGCAGCTTAGGGACAAGCGGGGCTAGCGGGAGCAATGAGCAGTTCTTC | CASSLGTSGASGSNEQFF
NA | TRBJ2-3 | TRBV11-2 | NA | TGTGCCAGCAGAAGGGGGGGCGGAAATACGCAGTATTTT | CASRRGGGNTQYF
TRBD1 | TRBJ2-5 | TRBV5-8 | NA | TGTGCCAGCAGACCCAACGACAGGGCCAGGATGTCGGACCAGTACTTC | CASRPNDRARMSDQYF